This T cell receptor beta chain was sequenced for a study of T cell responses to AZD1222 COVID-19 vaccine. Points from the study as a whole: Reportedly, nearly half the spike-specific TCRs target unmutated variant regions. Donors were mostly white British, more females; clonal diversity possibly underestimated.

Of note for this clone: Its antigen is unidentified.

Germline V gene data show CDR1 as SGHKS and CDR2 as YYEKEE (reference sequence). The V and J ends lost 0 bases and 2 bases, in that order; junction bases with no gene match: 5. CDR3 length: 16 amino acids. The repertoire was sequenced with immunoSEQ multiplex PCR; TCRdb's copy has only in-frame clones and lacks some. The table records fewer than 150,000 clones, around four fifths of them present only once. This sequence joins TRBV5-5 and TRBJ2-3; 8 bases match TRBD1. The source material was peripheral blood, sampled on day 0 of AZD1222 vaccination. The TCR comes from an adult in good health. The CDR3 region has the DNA TGTGCCAGCAGCTTGGGCGGGACAGGAGCCACAGATACGCAGTATTTT. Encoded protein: CASSLGGTGATDTQYF. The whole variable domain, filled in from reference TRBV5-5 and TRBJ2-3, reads DAGVTQSPTHLIKTRGQQVTLRCSPISGHKSVSWYQQVLGQGPQFIFQYYEKEERGRGNFPDRFSARQFPNYSSELNVNALLLGDSALYLCASSLGGTGATDTQYFGPGTRLTVL.